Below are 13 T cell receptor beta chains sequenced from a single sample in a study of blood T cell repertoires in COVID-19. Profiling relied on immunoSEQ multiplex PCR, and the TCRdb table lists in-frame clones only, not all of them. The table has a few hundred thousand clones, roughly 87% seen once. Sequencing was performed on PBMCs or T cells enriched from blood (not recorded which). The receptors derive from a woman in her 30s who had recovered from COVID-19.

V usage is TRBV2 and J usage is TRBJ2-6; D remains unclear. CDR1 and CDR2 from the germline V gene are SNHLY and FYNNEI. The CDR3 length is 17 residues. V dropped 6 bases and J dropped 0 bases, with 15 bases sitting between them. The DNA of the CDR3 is TGTGCCAGCAGCCTCTGGGCCAGGCCCTCTGGGGCCAACGTCCTGACTTTC. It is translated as CASSLWARPSGANVLTF.

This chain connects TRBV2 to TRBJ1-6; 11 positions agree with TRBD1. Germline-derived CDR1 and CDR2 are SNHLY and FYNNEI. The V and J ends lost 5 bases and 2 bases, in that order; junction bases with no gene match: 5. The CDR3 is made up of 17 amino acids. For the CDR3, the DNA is TGTGCCAGCAGTCGGGACAGGGGGGTGGCCTATAATTCACCCCTCCACTTT. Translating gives CASSRDRGVAYNSPLHF.

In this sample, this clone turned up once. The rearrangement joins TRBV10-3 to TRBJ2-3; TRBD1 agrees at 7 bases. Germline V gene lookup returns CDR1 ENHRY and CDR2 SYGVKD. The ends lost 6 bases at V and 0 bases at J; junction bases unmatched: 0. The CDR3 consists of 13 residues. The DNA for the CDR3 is TGTGCCATCAGGGACAGGAGCACAGATACGCAGTATTTT. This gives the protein CAIRDRSTDTQYF.

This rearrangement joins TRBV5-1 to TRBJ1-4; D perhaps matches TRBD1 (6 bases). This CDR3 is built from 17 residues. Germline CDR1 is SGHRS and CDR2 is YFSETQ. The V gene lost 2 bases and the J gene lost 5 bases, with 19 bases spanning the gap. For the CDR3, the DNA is TGCGCCAGCAGCTTCCGGGACACGTACTCGAAAAATGAAAAACTGTTTTTT. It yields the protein CASSFRDTYSKNEKLFF.

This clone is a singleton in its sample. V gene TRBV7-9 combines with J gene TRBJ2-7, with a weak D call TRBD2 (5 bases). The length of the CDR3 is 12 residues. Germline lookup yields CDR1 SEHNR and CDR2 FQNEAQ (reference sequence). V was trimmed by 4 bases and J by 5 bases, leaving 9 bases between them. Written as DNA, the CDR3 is TGTGCCAGCAGCTCGGCCGGGGACGAGCAGTACTTC. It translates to CASSSAGDEQYF. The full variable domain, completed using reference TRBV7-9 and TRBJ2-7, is DTGVSQNPRHKITKRGQNVTFRCDPISEHNRLYWYRQTLGQGPEFLTYFQNEAQLEKSRLLSDRFSAERPKGSFSTLEIQRTEQGDSAMYLCASSSAGDEQYFGPGTRLTVT.

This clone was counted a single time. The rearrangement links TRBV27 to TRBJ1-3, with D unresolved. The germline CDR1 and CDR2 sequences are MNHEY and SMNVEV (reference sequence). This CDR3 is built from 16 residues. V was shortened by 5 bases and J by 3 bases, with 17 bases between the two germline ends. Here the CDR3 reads CASSPRGPGSGNTIYF. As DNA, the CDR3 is TGTGCCAGCAGTCCCCGAGGACCCGGGAGTGGAAACACCATATATTTT.

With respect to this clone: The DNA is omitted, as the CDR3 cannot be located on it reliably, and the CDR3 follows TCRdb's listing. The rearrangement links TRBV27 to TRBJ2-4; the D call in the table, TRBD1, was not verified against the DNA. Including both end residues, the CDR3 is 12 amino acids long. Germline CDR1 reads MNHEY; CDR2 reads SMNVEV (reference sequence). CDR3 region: CASSFGPGIQYF.

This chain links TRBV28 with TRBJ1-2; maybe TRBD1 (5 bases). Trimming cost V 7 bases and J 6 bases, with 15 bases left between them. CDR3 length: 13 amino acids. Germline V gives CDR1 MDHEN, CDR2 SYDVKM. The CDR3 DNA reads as TGTGCCAGCACCTGGACAAGCAATCATGGCTACACCTTC. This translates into CASTWTSNHGYTF.

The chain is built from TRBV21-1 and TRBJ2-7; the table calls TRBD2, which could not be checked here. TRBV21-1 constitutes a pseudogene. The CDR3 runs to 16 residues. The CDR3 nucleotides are TGTGCCAGCAGAATCCCCAGGAAGCGGGGGGCCGACGAGCAGTACTTC. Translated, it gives CASRIPRKRGADEQYF.

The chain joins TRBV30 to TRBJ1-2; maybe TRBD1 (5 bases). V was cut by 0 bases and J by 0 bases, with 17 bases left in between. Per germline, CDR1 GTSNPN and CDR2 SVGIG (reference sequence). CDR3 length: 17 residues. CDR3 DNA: TGTGCCTGGAGTGTACCAGGACACCTACTAACTAACTATGGCTACACCTTC. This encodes CAWSVPGHLLTNYGYTF.

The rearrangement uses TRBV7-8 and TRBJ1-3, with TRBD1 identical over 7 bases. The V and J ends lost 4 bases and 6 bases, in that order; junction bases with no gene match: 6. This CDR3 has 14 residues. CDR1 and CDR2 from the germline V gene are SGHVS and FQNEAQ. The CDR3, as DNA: TGTGCCAGCAGCTCCGACAGGGCCGAAAACACCATATATTTT. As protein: CASSSDRAENTIYF.

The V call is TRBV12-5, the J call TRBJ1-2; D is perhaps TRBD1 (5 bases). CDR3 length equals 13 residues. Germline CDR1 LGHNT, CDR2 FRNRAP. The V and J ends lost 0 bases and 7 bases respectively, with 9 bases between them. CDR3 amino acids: CASGLVQGSGYTF. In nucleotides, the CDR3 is TGTGCTAGTGGTTTGGTGCAGGGCTCTGGCTACACCTTC. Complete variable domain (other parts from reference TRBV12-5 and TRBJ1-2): DARVTQTPRHKVTEMGQEVTMRCQPILGHNTVFWYRQTMMQGLELLAYFRNRAPLDDSGMPKDRFSAEMPDATLATLKIQPSEPRDSAVYFCASGLVQGSGYTFGSGTRLTVV.

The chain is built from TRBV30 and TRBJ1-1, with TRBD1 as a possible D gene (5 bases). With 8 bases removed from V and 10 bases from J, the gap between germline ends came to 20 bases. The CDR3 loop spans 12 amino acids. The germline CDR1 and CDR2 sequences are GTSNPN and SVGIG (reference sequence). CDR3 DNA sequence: TGTGCCGGCGGAGGACCCCGGGGGTTAGCTTTCTTT. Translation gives CAGGGPRGLAFF.